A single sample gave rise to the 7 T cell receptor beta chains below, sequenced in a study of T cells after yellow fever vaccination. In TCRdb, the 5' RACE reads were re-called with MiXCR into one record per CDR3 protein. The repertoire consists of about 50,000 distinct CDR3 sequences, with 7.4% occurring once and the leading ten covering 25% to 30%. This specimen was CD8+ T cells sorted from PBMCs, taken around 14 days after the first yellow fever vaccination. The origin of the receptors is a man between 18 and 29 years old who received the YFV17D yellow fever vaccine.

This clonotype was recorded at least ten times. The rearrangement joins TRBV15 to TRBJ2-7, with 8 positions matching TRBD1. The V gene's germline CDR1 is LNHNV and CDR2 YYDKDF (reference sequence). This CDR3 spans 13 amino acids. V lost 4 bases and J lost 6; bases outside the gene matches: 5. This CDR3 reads CATSTWTGSEQYF. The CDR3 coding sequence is TGTGCCACCAGCACCTGGACAGGGTCCGAGCAGTACTTC.

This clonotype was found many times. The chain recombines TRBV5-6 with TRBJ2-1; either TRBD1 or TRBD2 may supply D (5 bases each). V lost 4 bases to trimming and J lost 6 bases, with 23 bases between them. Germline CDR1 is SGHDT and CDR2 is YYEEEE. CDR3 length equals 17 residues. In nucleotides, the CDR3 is TGTGCCAGCAGCGGACCCATGGGACGGGCTGGGGGCAATGAGCAGTTCTTC. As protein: CASSGPMGRAGGNEQFF.

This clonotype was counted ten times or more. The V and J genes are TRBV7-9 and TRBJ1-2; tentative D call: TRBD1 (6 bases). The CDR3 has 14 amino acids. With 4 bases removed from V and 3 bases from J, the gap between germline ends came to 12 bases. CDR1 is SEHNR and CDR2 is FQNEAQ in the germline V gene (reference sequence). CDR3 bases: TGTGCCAGCAGCTGGGGACAAGGACACTATGGCTACACCTTC. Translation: CASSWGQGHYGYTF.

The CDR3 loop reads CSGKKGRGTLYEQYF. The CDR3 DNA sequence: TGCAGTGGTAAAAAGGGGCGGGGGACCCTTTACGAGCAGTACTTC. This chain joins TRBV20-1 and TRBJ2-7, with 7 bases identical to TRBD2. Germline CDR1 is DFQATT and CDR2 is SNEGSKA (reference sequence). The CDR3 has 15 amino acids. Losses at the gene ends were 7 bases for V and 4 bases for J; bases not matched to a gene: 16.

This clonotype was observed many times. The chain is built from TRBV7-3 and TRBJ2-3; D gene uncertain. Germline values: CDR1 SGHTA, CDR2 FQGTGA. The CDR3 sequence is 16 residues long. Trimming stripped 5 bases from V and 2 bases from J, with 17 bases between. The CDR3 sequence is CASSLKASRLTDTQYF. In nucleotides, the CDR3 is TGTGCCAGCAGCCTAAAAGCGTCGAGACTCACAGATACGCAGTATTTT.

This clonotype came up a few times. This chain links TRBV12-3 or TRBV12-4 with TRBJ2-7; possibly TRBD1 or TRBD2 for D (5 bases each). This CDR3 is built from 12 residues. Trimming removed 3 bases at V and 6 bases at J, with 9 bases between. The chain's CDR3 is CASSFRGAEQYF. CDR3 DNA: TGTGCCAGCAGTTTTCGAGGGGCCGAGCAGTACTTC.

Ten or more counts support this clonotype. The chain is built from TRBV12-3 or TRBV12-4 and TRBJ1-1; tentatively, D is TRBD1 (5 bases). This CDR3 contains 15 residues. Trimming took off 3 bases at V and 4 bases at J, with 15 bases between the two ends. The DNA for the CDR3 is TGTGCCAGCAGTTTGGTTATTGGGGGAACCACTGAAGCTTTCTTT. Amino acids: CASSLVIGGTTEAFF.